These 27 T cell receptor beta chains came from one sample sequenced in a study of blood T cell repertoires in COVID-19. Using immunoSEQ multiplex PCR, the repertoire was profiled, and TCRdb retains in-frame clones only, with some absent. The sample holds fewer than 200,000 clones, around 82% seen once. Material: PBMCs or T cells enriched from blood (not recorded which). The receptor source for this set is a woman aged 55 to 70 with acute COVID-19.

The chain carries TRBV10-2 and TRBJ2-1; D remains ambiguous. Trimming left V 5 bases short and J 0 bases short, with 14 bases between. The CDR3 loop spans 16 amino acids. Per the germline V gene, CDR1 is WSHSY and CDR2 is SAAADI. The CDR3 region is CASSLKFGFSYNEQFF. Here the CDR3 DNA reads TGCGCCAGCAGTTTGAAGTTCGGGTTCTCCTACAATGAGCAGTTCTTC.

This chain's CDR3 is CASGQGAAYEQYF. For the CDR3, the DNA is TGTGCCAGCGGACAGGGGGCCGCCTACGAGCAGTACTTC. The V gene is TRBV6-5, the J gene TRBJ2-7, with TRBD1 matching 11 bases. This CDR3 spans 13 amino acids. The V gene end was trimmed by 8 bases and the J gene end by 2 bases; junction bases not matched to a gene: 2. The V gene's germline CDR1 is MNHEY and CDR2 SVGAGI.

The chain carries TRBV12-3 or TRBV12-4 and TRBJ1-2, with unresolved D. The CDR3 has 12 amino acids. V lost 7 bases to trimming and J lost 2 bases, with 8 bases between them. CDR3 coding DNA: TGTGCCAGCACTCTACTAAACTATGGCTACACCTTC. It codes for CASTLLNYGYTF.

The chain joins TRBV24-1 to TRBJ2-7; TRBD1 matches 8 bases. Germline V gene lookup returns CDR1 KGHDR and CDR2 SFDVKD. The V and J ends lost 4 bases and 3 bases, in that order; junction bases with no gene match: 4. The CDR3 extends over 14 amino acids. The CDR3 DNA sequence: TGTGCCACCAGTGAAACCGGGACAGGCTACGAGCAGTACTTC. Encoded protein: CATSETGTGYEQYF.

The chain couples TRBV14 to TRBJ1-4; TRBD1 aligns across 7 bases. Germline V gene data show CDR1 as SGHDN and CDR2 as FVKESK. This CDR3 comprises 15 residues. V was clipped by 4 bases and J by 8 bases; unmatched bases: 10. In DNA form, the CDR3 reads TGTGCCAGCAGCCCAACGACAGGGAGTCGAGAAAAACTGTTTTTT. Translation gives CASSPTTGSREKLFF.

The rearrangement joins TRBV27 to TRBJ1-2; tentatively, D is TRBD1 (6 bases). Germline V gives CDR1 MNHEY, CDR2 SMNVEV (reference sequence). The CDR3 covers 14 residues. Trimming took 2 bases from V and 4 from J, leaving 11 bases between them. This CDR3 is CASSLEGRGYGYTF. As DNA, the CDR3 is TGTGCCAGCAGTTTAGAGGGCAGGGGCTATGGCTACACCTTC.

V usage is TRBV6-5 and J usage is TRBJ1-1, with D possibly TRBD1 on 5 matching bases. Per germline, CDR1 MNHEY and CDR2 SVGAGI. There are 14 residues in the CDR3. Trimming took off 0 bases at V and 12 bases at J, with 17 bases between the two ends. In DNA form, the CDR3 reads TGTGCCAGCAGTTACTCGAGTGTGCAGGGTTGGTCTTTCTTT. As protein: CASSYSSVQGWSFF.

This rearrangement joins TRBV30 to TRBJ2-3; 7 bases line up with TRBD2. Germline CDR1 is GTSNPN and CDR2 is SVGIG (reference sequence). J lost 2 bases, V lost 6 bases, and 8 bases had no gene match. The CDR3 length is 14 residues. The CDR3 nucleotides read TGTGCCTGCCCTGGGAGGGACTTCACAGATACGCAGTATTTT. This sequence encodes CACPGRDFTDTQYF.

The chain employs TRBV10-3 and TRBJ2-5; TRBD2 is a possible D gene (7 bases). The germline V gene has CDR1 ENHRY and CDR2 SYGVKD. V lost 8 bases and J 2 bases, leaving 12 bases between the germline ends. CDR3 length: 13 residues. CDR3 sequence reads: CAIWGGSQETQYF. The CDR3 nucleotides read TGTGCCATCTGGGGGGGCTCACAAGAGACCCAGTACTTC.

The chain recombines TRBV5-1 with TRBJ2-1; the match to TRBD2 covers 7 bases. V lost 4 bases to trimming and J lost 3 bases; unmatched junction nucleotides: 10. Looked up from germline, CDR1 is SGHRS and CDR2 is YFSETQ. The CDR3 loop spans 16 amino acids. CDR3 residues: CASSLSVGGGYNEQFF. CDR3 nucleotide sequence: TGCGCCAGCAGCCTCTCGGTGGGCGGGGGCTACAATGAGCAGTTCTTC.

This clone was recorded only once. The chain is built from TRBV4-3 and TRBJ1-2; D is uncertain. The CDR3 spans 16 residues. Germline V gene sequence: CDR1 LGHNA, CDR2 YSLEER. The ends were cut back, 4 bases at V and 3 bases at J, with 18 bases in the middle. The CDR3 nucleotides are TGCGCCAGCAGCCCCAAACCCGCCGGGTCGCACTATGGCTACACCTTC. Amino acid sequence: CASSPKPAGSHYGYTF.

V is TRBV30 and J is TRBJ1-1, with unresolved D. Trimming stripped 5 bases from V and 0 bases from J, with 13 bases between. Germline V lookup: CDR1 GTSNPN, CDR2 SVGIG (reference sequence). This CDR3 has 14 residues. CDR3 amino acids: CAWLQYPLNTEAFF. DNA for the CDR3: TGTGCCTGGCTCCAGTACCCCCTGAACACTGAAGCTTTCTTT.

The genes are TRBV30 and TRBJ1-1, with D perhaps matching TRBD1 (6 bases). Germline-derived CDR1 and CDR2 are GTSNPN and SVGIG (reference sequence). The CDR3 is 13 amino acids. Trimming removed 6 bases at V and 2 bases at J, with 13 bases between. The CDR3, as DNA: TGTGCCTGCGTCAGGGGAACTAACACTGAAGCTTTCTTT. Amino acid sequence: CACVRGTNTEAFF.

This chain connects TRBV6-4 to TRBJ2-3, with TRBD2 identical over 9 bases. The CDR3 is 16 residues long. V lost 0 bases and J lost 2; bases outside the gene matches: 3. Germline-derived CDR1 and CDR2 are MRHNA and SNTAGT. The CDR3 DNA reads as TGTGCCAGCAGTGACTCTGCGGGAGGGACCACAGATACGCAGTATTTT. Its translation: CASSDSAGGTTDTQYF.

The chain joins TRBV19 to TRBJ2-3, with D possibly being TRBD1 (6 bases). V lost 5 bases and J lost 2, with 11 bases in between. This CDR3 has 14 amino acids. The germline V gene encodes CDR1 LNHDA and CDR2 SQIVND (reference sequence). The chain's CDR3 is CASSVGQLTDTQYF. The CDR3 DNA is TGTGCCAGTAGTGTCGGACAGCTCACAGATACGCAGTATTTT.

This chain links TRBV7-2 with TRBJ1-2, with D possibly matching TRBD1 (5 bases). The CDR3 contains 12 residues. CDR1 and CDR2 (germline): SGHTA, FQGNSA. V shed 2 bases and J shed 4 bases, with 5 bases lying between them. The chain's CDR3 is CASSLQGYGYTF. DNA of the CDR3: TGTGCCAGCAGCTTACAGGGCTATGGCTACACCTTC.

The V and J genes are TRBV18 and TRBJ1-5; 8 nucleotides align to TRBD1. J was trimmed by 2 bases and V by 3 bases; bases with no gene match: 6. The germline V gene has CDR1 KGHSH and CDR2 LQKENI. The CDR3 has 16 residues. CDR3 residues: CASSPLPGQGNQPQHF. The CDR3 bases are TGTGCCAGCTCACCTTTACCGGGACAGGGCAATCAGCCCCAGCATTTT.

This clone was picked up one time. The chain employs TRBV18 and TRBJ2-1; perhaps TRBD1 as D (6 bases). Trimming cost V 6 bases and J 2 bases, with 14 bases left between them. The CDR3 length is 15 residues. CDR1 and CDR2 (germline): KGHSH, LQKENI. This CDR3 is CASSPMTGAYNEQFF. The CDR3 nucleotides read TGTGCCAGCTCCCCGATGACAGGAGCCTACAATGAGCAGTTCTTC.

This chain joins TRBV5-5 and TRBJ2-5; 8 bases map to TRBD2. CDR3 length: 16 residues. Germline values: CDR1 SGHKS, CDR2 YYEKEE (reference sequence). Trimming at V came to 1 base and at J to 2 bases, leaving 7 bases not matched to a gene. The CDR3 nucleotides are TGTGCCAGCAGCTTGCCGGGACTAGGAAGACAAGAGACCCAGTACTTC. It is translated as CASSLPGLGRQETQYF.

The rearrangement links TRBV7-6 to TRBJ2-2; 10 bases match TRBD1. The CDR3 spans 15 residues. Germline-derived CDR1 and CDR2 are SGHVS and FNYEAQ. The junction had 7 bases not matched to a gene; V was cut back by 3 bases and J by 9 bases. The CDR3 DNA sequence: TGTGCCAGCAGCTTGGCCGGGACAGGGGAAAGGGAGCTGTTTTTT. Translated, it gives CASSLAGTGERELFF.

Only one count was recorded for this clone. This chain links TRBV24-1 with TRBJ1-1; D is perhaps TRBD1 (5 bases). CDR1 and CDR2 (germline): KGHDR, SFDVKD. Deletions cut 6 bases from V and 0 bases from J, with 10 bases between. This CDR3 contains 14 residues. CDR3 region: CATSKGTLNTEAFF. CDR3 in DNA: TGTGCCACCAGTAAAGGGACTCTGAACACTGAAGCTTTCTTT.

This rearrangement joins TRBV30 to TRBJ2-3; 11 bases fit TRBD2. From germline, CDR1 is GTSNPN and CDR2 SVGIG (reference sequence). V was clipped by 4 bases and J by 6 bases; unmatched bases: 9. The CDR3 is 15 amino acids. The DNA for the CDR3 is TGTGCCTGGACGCCGATAGCGGGGGGGCCGGATACGCAGTATTTT. This sequence encodes CAWTPIAGGPDTQYF.

The chain uses TRBV9 and TRBJ2-1; D remains unclear. V was cut by 0 bases and J by 1 base, with 11 bases left in between. CDR1 SGDLS and CDR2 YYNGEE come from the germline V gene. This CDR3 region has 16 residues. CDR3 nucleotide sequence: TGTGCCAGCAGCGTAGATCCAGGATGGTCCTACAATGAGCAGTTCTTC. Encoded protein: CASSVDPGWSYNEQFF. The entire variable domain, with the rest obtained from reference TRBV9 and TRBJ2-1, is as follows: DSGVTQTPKHLITATGQRVTLRCSPRSGDLSVYWYQQSLDQGLQFLIQYYNGEERAKGNILERFSAQQFPDLHSELNLSSLELGDSALYFCASSVDPGWSYNEQFFGPGTRLTVL.

The chain combines TRBV3-1 (or the pseudogene TRBV3-2) with TRBJ2-7, with TRBD2 matching over 12 bases. The CDR3 has 16 residues. Germline values: CDR1 LGHDT, CDR2 YNNKEL (reference sequence). V shed 1 base and J 4 bases; nucleotides not matched to a gene: 5. CDR3 region: CASSQGRTSGIYEQYV. In nucleotides, the CDR3 is TGTGCCAGCAGCCAAGGCCGGACTAGCGGGATATACGAGCAGTACGTC.

The V call is TRBV3-1 (or the pseudogene TRBV3-2), the J call TRBJ1-1; 9 nucleotides match TRBD1. Germline lookup yields CDR1 LGHDT and CDR2 YNNKEL (reference sequence). The CDR3 sequence is 15 residues long. With V trimmed by 2 bases and J by 10 bases, 11 bases remained unmatched. The DNA for the CDR3 is TGTGCCAGCAGCCAACCCCTTACTAGACAGGGGGGAGCTTTCTTT. Protein: CASSQPLTRQGGAFF.

The chain uses TRBV15 and TRBJ2-2; a weak D match, TRBD2 (6 bases). V lost 0 bases, J lost 7 bases, and 15 bases lay in between. Germline CDR1 LNHNV, CDR2 YYDKDF (reference sequence). CDR3 length equals 16 residues. In nucleotides, the CDR3 is TGTGCCACCAGCAGAGATCAGTGGGGAGGAGTCGGGGAGCTGTTTTTT. This encodes CATSRDQWGGVGELFF.

The V and J genes are TRBV29-1 and TRBJ1-1; TRBD1 is a possible D gene (6 bases). Germline CDR1 and CDR2: SQVTM and ANQGSEA. This CDR3 has 12 amino acids. The V and J ends lost 7 bases and 4 bases respectively, with 13 bases between them. CDR3 sequence: CSGLGGGTEAFF. DNA for the CDR3: TGCAGCGGCCTAGGGGGGGGCACTGAAGCTTTCTTT. Variable domain in full (rest from reference TRBV29-1 and TRBJ1-1): SAVISQKPSRDICQRGTSLTIQCQVDSQVTMMFWYRQQPGQSLTLIATANQGSEATYESGFVIDKFPISRPNLTFSTLTVSNMSPEDSSIYLCSGLGGGTEAFFGQGTRLTVV.